Described below is a single TCR beta chain sequence and its context. This entry is derived from a study of blood T cell repertoires in COVID-19. Study context: Samples of COVID-19 (acute and convalescent) were obtained from the United States, Italy and Spain. The cDNA or gDNA used as material had been derived from T cells, B-cell-depleted T cells, or PBMCs.

Data came from immunoSEQ multiplex PCR; TCRdb stores just in-frame clones and leaves some out. The sample holds about 180,000 clones; approximately 87% are singletons and the top ten take less than 25%. The CDR3 consists of 16 residues. V lost 1 base to trimming and J lost 5 bases, with 15 bases between them. Germline CDR1 SGHKS, CDR2 YYEKEE (reference sequence). The chain combines TRBV5-5 with TRBJ2-2, with TRBD2 as a possible D gene (6 bases). The material sequenced was peripheral blood. The receptor was derived from a man aged 65-85 years with active or convalescent COVID-19. DNA for the CDR3: TGTGCCAGCAGCTTGTTGGGGGGATCGGGTACCGGGGAGCTGTTTTTT. Translated, it gives CASSLLGGSGTGELFF.